Following are 25 T cell receptor beta chains from one sample sequenced in a study of blood T cell repertoires in COVID-19. Libraries were prepared by immunoSEQ multiplex PCR; TCRdb keeps only in-frame clonotypes and omits some of them. Of 72,000 or so clones listed, 85% to 90% are singletons. The sample comprised peripheral blood. The receptors were gathered from a man aged 55-75 years with acute or convalescent COVID-19.

The chain uses TRBV18 and TRBJ2-7; D unclear. Germline V gene data show CDR1 as KGHSH and CDR2 as LQKENI. The CDR3 loop spans 13 amino acids. V was shortened by 5 bases and J by 3 bases, with 11 bases between the two germline ends. Written as DNA, the CDR3 is TGTGCCAGCTCAACGGAGCTGTACTACGAGCAGTACTTC. Amino acid sequence: CASSTELYYEQYF.

This clone has a single count. The chain has TRBV9 and TRBJ1-1, with 7 bases lining up with TRBD1. V was pared by 3 bases and J by 2 bases, with 10 bases of the junction left unmatched. Germline loops: CDR1 SGDLS, CDR2 YYNGEE. CDR3 length equals 16 residues. The CDR3 DNA follows: TGTGCCAGCAGCGCGATCCAAGGGACAGTTAACACTGAAGCTTTCTTT. Amino acids: CASSAIQGTVNTEAFF. Complete variable domain (other parts from reference TRBV9 and TRBJ1-1): DSGVTQTPKHLITATGQRVTLRCSPRSGDLSVYWYQQSLDQGLQFLIQYYNGEERAKGNILERFSAQQFPDLHSELNLSSLELGDSALYFCASSAIQGTVNTEAFFGQGTRLTVV.

The genes are TRBV6-5 and TRBJ2-7, with TRBD1 as a possible D gene (6 bases). V dropped 7 bases and J dropped 4 bases, with 14 bases sitting between them. Germline V gene data show CDR1 as MNHEY and CDR2 as SVGAGI. CDR3 length: 13 residues. The DNA of the CDR3 is TGTGCCAGCAAGCCTAGGACAGTTTACGAGCAGTACTTC. This codes for CASKPRTVYEQYF.

This chain links TRBV25-1 with TRBJ1-1; tentatively, D is TRBD1 (6 bases). Trimming stripped 6 bases from V and 1 base from J, with 12 bases between. This CDR3 has 14 residues. The germline V gene has CDR1 MGHDK and CDR2 SYGVNS. The CDR3: CASRWGHRNTEAFF. CDR3 sequence (DNA): TGTGCCAGCAGGTGGGGACACAGGAACACTGAAGCTTTCTTT.

This sequence joins TRBV5-1 and TRBJ1-4, with TRBD1 matching 7 bases. Germline V lookup: CDR1 SGHRS, CDR2 YFSETQ. This CDR3 is 14 amino acids long. After removal of 4 bases from V and 5 bases from J, the junction contained 5 bases not matched to a gene. Written as DNA, the CDR3 is TGCGCCAGCAGCCGGGGACAGAACAATGAAAAACTGTTTTTT. Amino acid sequence: CASSRGQNNEKLFF.

V gene TRBV11-3 combines with J gene TRBJ1-4; D is undetermined. Trimming removed 2 bases from V and 2 bases from J, with 12 bases in between. Germline V lookup: CDR1 SGHNT, CDR2 YENEEA. The CDR3 covers 16 residues. CDR3 coding DNA: TGTGCCAGCAGCTTATGGGCTGATCCTACTAATGAAAAACTGTTTTTT. Its protein product is CASSLWADPTNEKLFF.

The chain couples TRBV5-6 to TRBJ2-7, with a tentative D call TRBD1 (6 bases). Trimming cost V 2 bases and J 2 bases, with 14 bases left between them. CDR3 length: 15 amino acids. Germline V gives CDR1 SGHDT, CDR2 YYEEEE. This chain's CDR3 is CASSFSQGYPYEQYF. CDR3 DNA sequence: TGTGCCAGCAGCTTTTCACAGGGCTACCCCTACGAGCAGTACTTC.

This rearrangement joins TRBV10-1 to TRBJ2-1, with TRBD2 identical over 11 bases. The germline V gene encodes CDR1 WNHNN and CDR2 SYGVQD (reference sequence). The CDR3 is 16 amino acids. The V segment lost 3 bases and the J segment 6 bases; nucleotides outside the gene matches: 7. The CDR3 nucleotides are TGCGCCAGCAGTGAACCTACTAGCGGGGGTTCCAATGAGCAGTTCTTC. Its translation is CASSEPTSGGSNEQFF.

CDR3 sequence (DNA): TGTGCCAGCAGCTCACAGGTATCCTACAATGAGCAGTTCTTC. It codes for CASSSQVSYNEQFF. The V and J genes are TRBV7-9 and TRBJ2-1; tentatively, D is TRBD1 (5 bases). Germline V gene data show CDR1 as SEHNR and CDR2 as FQNEAQ (reference sequence). Trimming shortened V by 4 bases and J by 1 base, and 8 bases separated the two germline ends. The CDR3 is 14 residues long.

The chain carries TRBV7-6 and TRBJ1-1; D unresolved. V shed 10 bases and J shed 1 base, with 13 bases lying between them. The CDR3 is 13 residues long. The germline V gene has CDR1 SGHVS and CDR2 FNYEAQ. CDR3 protein: CATLKRENTEAFF. The DNA for the CDR3 is TGTGCCACTCTAAAGCGGGAGAACACTGAAGCTTTCTTT.

Only one count was recorded for this clone. The gene calls are TRBV11-2 and TRBJ1-1, with D maybe TRBD1 (5 bases). The CDR3 extends over 15 amino acids. Per the germline V gene, CDR1 is SGHAT and CDR2 is FQNNGV. The germline V and J ends were trimmed by 3 bases and 10 bases, with 21 bases remaining between them. CDR3 amino acids: CASSFIRDSPQGAFF. CDR3 DNA sequence: TGTGCCAGCAGCTTTATCCGGGACTCTCCCCAGGGAGCTTTCTTT. The full variable domain, with the rest looked up from reference TRBV11-2 and TRBJ1-1, is EAGVAQSPRYKIIEKRQSVAFWCNPISGHATLYWYQQILGQGPKLLIQFQNNGVVDDSQLPKDRFSAERLKGVDSTLKIQPAKLEDSAVYLCASSFIRDSPQGAFFGQGTRLTVV.

The chain carries TRBV24-1 and TRBJ2-5, with 9 bases aligning to TRBD2. Unmatched junction bases numbered 10, after V lost 4 bases and J lost 5 bases. CDR3 size: 16 residues. The V gene's germline CDR1 is KGHDR and CDR2 SFDVKD. The CDR3 reads CATSDARAGGHETQYF. CDR3 sequence (DNA): TGTGCCACCAGTGACGCTCGGGCGGGGGGGCACGAGACCCAGTACTTC.

The chain employs TRBV27 and TRBJ1-3, with 9 bases lining up with TRBD1. The germline gives CDR1 MNHEY, CDR2 SMNVEV (reference sequence). V shed 5 bases, J shed 0 bases, and the junction held 5 bases outside the gene matches. The CDR3 extends over 16 amino acids. Here the CDR3 reads CASSRTGGISGNTIYF. In nucleotides, the CDR3 is TGTGCCAGCAGTCGAACAGGGGGCATCTCTGGAAACACCATATATTTT.

The chain's CDR3 is CASSLSGPGELFF. The CDR3 coding sequence is TGCGCCAGCAGTTTAAGCGGCCCCGGGGAGCTGTTTTTT. This rearrangement joins TRBV10-1 to TRBJ2-2, with a tentative D call TRBD2 (5 bases). The V gene's germline CDR1 is WNHNN and CDR2 SYGVQD (reference sequence). This CDR3 region has 13 residues. Trimming removed 5 bases from V and 6 bases from J, with 10 bases in between.

The chain has TRBV2 and TRBJ2-7; no clear D gene. The CDR3 is made up of 13 amino acids. From germline, CDR1 is SNHLY and CDR2 FYNNEI. V lost 8 bases to trimming and J lost 5 bases, with 16 bases between them. CDR3 loop: CASFEARPDEQYF. Written as DNA, the CDR3 is TGTGCCAGCTTCGAAGCGCGACCCGACGAGCAGTACTTC. The full variable domain, completed using reference TRBV2 and TRBJ2-7, is EPEVTQTPSHQVTQMGQEVILRCVPISNHLYFYWYRQILGQKVEFLVSFYNNEISEKSEIFDDQFSVERPDGSNFTLKIRSTKLEDSAMYFCASFEARPDEQYFGPGTRLTVT.

This clone was detected only once. This chain joins TRBV29-1 and TRBJ1-1; 11 positions agree with TRBD1. This CDR3 has 13 amino acids. The V segment lost 4 bases and the J segment 2 bases; nucleotides outside the gene matches: 0. Germline CDR1 and CDR2: SQVTM and ANQGSEA. In DNA, the CDR3 is TGCAGCGTTGGGACAGGGGGCAACACTGAAGCTTTCTTT. Translation gives CSVGTGGNTEAFF.

V gene TRBV19 combines with J gene TRBJ2-4, with D possibly TRBD1 on 6 matching bases. Germline V gives CDR1 LNHDA, CDR2 SQIVND (reference sequence). The CDR3 contains 15 residues. The germline V and J ends were trimmed by 5 bases and 9 bases, with 20 bases remaining between them. The CDR3 reads CASSPYQGIGGIQYF. The CDR3 DNA is TGTGCCAGTAGTCCTTATCAGGGGATTGGGGGCATTCAGTACTTC.

The chain joins TRBV21-1 to TRBJ2-6; TRBD1 was called by the table and not checked on the DNA. TRBV21-1 counts as a pseudogene. The CDR3 consists of 18 residues. CDR3 bases: TGTGCCAGCAGCGAGAGACAGGGAAGAAGCTCTGGGGCCAACGTCCTGACTTTC. It specifies CASSERQGRSSGANVLTF.

V is TRBV6-5 and J is TRBJ2-3; tentatively, D is TRBD2 (5 bases). The CDR3 has 12 residues. Germline CDR1 is MNHEY and CDR2 is SVGAGI. Trimming cost V 5 bases and J 6 bases, with 9 bases left between them. CDR3 sequence reads: CASSNSADTQYF. DNA for the CDR3: TGTGCCAGCAGTAATAGCGCGGATACGCAGTATTTT.

The rearrangement joins TRBV27 to TRBJ2-7; D remains unclear. The CDR3 contains 13 residues. The V end lost 0 bases, the J end lost 2 bases, and 5 bases lay between the germline ends. Germline lookup yields CDR1 MNHEY and CDR2 SMNVEV (reference sequence). CDR3 sequence: CASSLSAAYEQYF. The CDR3 DNA is TGTGCCAGCAGTTTATCGGCAGCCTACGAGCAGTACTTC.

V gene TRBV6-5 combines with J gene TRBJ2-2; 10 bases map to TRBD2. Germline CDR1 is MNHEY and CDR2 is SVGAGI. This CDR3 is 14 amino acids long. V lost 6 bases, J lost 6 bases, and 4 bases stayed unmatched. The CDR3 DNA reads TGTGCCAGCAGGTGGACTAGCGGCTCCGGGGAGCTGTTTTTT. Translating it yields CASRWTSGSGELFF.

The rearrangement joins TRBV5-1 to TRBJ2-1; a weak D match, TRBD1 (6 bases). The CDR3 consists of 13 residues. Germline V gene lookup returns CDR1 SGHRS and CDR2 YFSETQ. Trimming took off 4 bases at V and 7 bases at J, with 12 bases between the two ends. The CDR3 DNA reads TGCGCCAGCAGCCTCAACAGGGTTAATGAGCAGTTCTTC. This translates into CASSLNRVNEQFF.

The chain uses TRBV5-1 and TRBJ2-3; TRBD1 agrees at 9 bases. This CDR3 region has 15 residues. V lost 4 bases, J lost 3 bases, and 6 bases stayed unmatched. The germline V gene has CDR1 SGHRS and CDR2 YFSETQ. In DNA, the CDR3 is TGCGCCAGCAGCCCCTGGACAGGGGCTACAGATACGCAGTATTTT. Translating gives CASSPWTGATDTQYF.

The J gene is TRBJ1-4, the V gene TRBV19, with 10 bases identical to TRBD1. V dropped 2 bases and J dropped 7; count of bases not matched to a gene: 1. The CDR3 covers 14 residues. Germline V lookup: CDR1 LNHDA, CDR2 SQIVND (reference sequence). DNA of the CDR3: TGTGCCAGTAGTATAAGGGACAGGGGTGAAAAACTGTTTTTT. It encodes CASSIRDRGEKLFF.

CDR3 sequence reads: CASGLGLVETDTQYF. CDR3 nucleotides: TGTGCTAGTGGTTTGGGACTAGTCGAAACAGATACGCAGTATTTT. The gene calls are TRBV12-5 and TRBJ2-3; maybe TRBD2 (6 bases). The CDR3 runs to 15 residues. V lost 1 base, J lost 3 bases, and 11 bases lay in between. CDR1 and CDR2 (germline): LGHNT, FRNRAP. Together with reference TRBV12-5 and TRBJ2-3, the CDR3 gives the full variable domain: DARVTQTPRHKVTEMGQEVTMRCQPILGHNTVFWYRQTMMQGLELLAYFRNRAPLDDSGMPKDRFSAEMPDATLATLKIQPSEPRDSAVYFCASGLGLVETDTQYFGPGTRLTVL.